This record looks at one T cell receptor (beta chain) sequence and its context. Its antigen is not known. CDR1 is ENHRY and CDR2 is SYGVKD in the germline V gene. V trimming: 0 bases; J trimming: 1 base; junction bases outside the gene matches: 6. This CDR3 is 19 amino acids long. Measured with immunoSEQ multiplex PCR; TCRdb has only the in-frame clones, and not every one. The repertoire holds about 960,000 clones, 76% seen once, with about 1.5% in the top ten. The data derive from a study of shared clonotypes between healthy human individuals. Overall study results and limits: Across a handful of donors, naive CD4 shared roughly 5%, naive CD8 more than 3%, memory CD4 more than 2%, memory CD8 0.4% to 0.5%. Clonotypes not shared had lower generation probabilities than those common to all four donors.

The sample comprised memory CD4+ T cells sorted from blood. Stated subset: CD45RA-negative fraction. This clonotype was obtained from a man between 18 and 35 years old in good health. The chain recombines TRBV10-3 with TRBJ2-7, with 16 positions matching TRBD2. The CDR3, as DNA: TGTGCCATCAGTGAGTCGATGGGACTAGCGGGAGGGAAATCCTACGAGCAGTACTTC. Its translation is CAISESMGLAGGKSYEQYF.